Listed below are T cell receptor beta chains from one sample, sequenced in a study of identical twins. TCRdb redid the calling of the 5' RACE reads with MiXCR, one entry per CDR3 protein. The table includes 350,000 to 450,000 distinct CDR3 sequences, 18% detected once. Sequences were obtained from naive T cells sorted from blood. The receptors stem from a man aged 50 to 59 in good health. Both conserved end residues are part of each CDR3. The order of the fields is CDR3 DNA, CDR3 protein, D gene, clone size, J gene, V gene. D genes are given only for firm matches. The size field is filled for only some rows; it gives once, few, many or a size class.

TGTGCCAGCAGCTCCGGACACCTGAGGATGAACACTGAAGCTTTCTTT CASSSGHLRMNTEAFF . few TRBJ1-1 TRBV7-9
TGTGCCAGCAGCCCTCGGCCGGGACACAACTACGAGCAGTACTTC CASSPRPGHNYEQYF . few TRBJ2-7 TRBV7-2
TGCAGCGTTGACGGTGGCTACACCTTC CSVDGGYTF . few TRBJ1-2 TRBV29-1
TGCAGTGCTAGAGATCGGGGCAGGGCTGGGGAGACCCAGTACTTC CSARDRGRAGETQYF . . TRBJ2-5 TRBV20-1
TGCAGTGCTAGAGATAAGTCGGCGGGCACCGGGGAGCTGTTTTTT CSARDKSAGTGELFF . . TRBJ2-2 TRBV20-1
TGTGCCAGCAGTTACTCGAGTCAAGAGACCCAGTACTTC CASSYSSQETQYF . . TRBJ2-5 TRBV6-6
TGCAGTGCCAACGACAGGGGGCACCCCCAGTCTACCTTC CSANDRGHPQSTF TRBD1 many TRBJ1-2 TRBV20-1
TGCAGTGCTAGAGATTTTGGGCACTCCTACGAGCAGTACTTC CSARDFGHSYEQYF . many TRBJ2-7 TRBV20-1
TGTGCCAGCAGTTTTGTTCCGGGGGGCACCGGGGAGCTGTTTTTT CASSFVPGGTGELFF TRBD2 many TRBJ2-2 TRBV12-3/TRBV12-4
TGTGCCAGCAGTCCCTGGGGACTCCCCGGCAAAGAGACCCAGTACTTC CASSPWGLPGKETQYF . few TRBJ2-5 TRBV27
TGTGCCAGCAGCTTTGGGGCCGGGAATGAGCAGTTCTTC CASSFGAGNEQFF . few TRBJ2-1 TRBV6-2/TRBV6-3
TGTGCCAGCAGCTTAGCAAAGGGGAGAGAGACCCAGTACTTC CASSLAKGRETQYF . . TRBJ2-5 TRBV7-9
TGTGCCAGCAGCTTACCCTACTCCTACGAGCAGTACTTC CASSLPYSYEQYF . many TRBJ2-7 TRBV5-5
TGCAGTGCTAGTGGTAGACCTGCTAACTATGGCTACACCTTC CSASGRPANYGYTF . few TRBJ1-2 TRBV20-1
TGCGCCAGCAGTTTAACTAGCGGGGGGGCAGGTGAGCAGTTCTTC CASSLTSGGAGEQFF TRBD2 . TRBJ2-1 TRBV10-1
TGTGCCAGCAGGTCGCCGGGACAGGGTTTCTACGAGCAGTACTTC CASRSPGQGFYEQYF TRBD1 many TRBJ2-7 TRBV28
TGCAGTGCTAGACCCGGGACCCACCCCCAAGAGACCCAGTACTTC CSARPGTHPQETQYF . . TRBJ2-5 TRBV20-1
TGCGCCAGCAGCCAAGAGGGCCAGCCGGGAGAGACCCAGTACTTC CASSQEGQPGETQYF . few TRBJ2-5 TRBV4-3
TGCAGTGCACCTGGGACTAGCGGCGAGCAGTACTTC CSAPGTSGEQYF TRBD2 many TRBJ2-7 TRBV20-1
TGCGCCAGCAGCTTAAAGTTCGGGGAGCGGGGGGGCCCTAATGAGCAGTTCTTC CASSLKFGERGGPNEQFF TRBD2 many TRBJ2-1 TRBV5-1
TGTGCCAGCAGTAATCTTTTTGCTGAAGCTTTCTTT CASSNLFAEAFF . many TRBJ1-1 TRBV12-3/TRBV12-4